The 4 T cell receptor beta chains below all came from one sample that was sequenced in a study of graft-versus-host responses after intestinal transplantation listed by TCRdb under 2021. Intraepithelial and lamina propria lymphocytes were isolated from graft specimens using dithiothreitol, EDTA incubations and collagenase D digestion. Libraries were prepared through the immunoSEQ multiplex PCR assay. What TCRdb holds here is the immuneACCESS table cut down to in-frame rearrangements. Part of the clones is not present; checked against another copy, under half of the missing clones reflect an unresolved V gene, and the others are unexplained. This sample is represented by 40,000 or so clones; around 90% of them were singletons. The top ten constitute approximately 18% of the sample. This specimen consisted of ileum tissue, obtained more than 200 days after intestinal transplant. The origin of the receptors is a human patient who received an intestinal transplant, so some T cells may come from the graft donor.

The chain uses TRBV6-5 and TRBJ2-7; TRBD2 is a possible D gene (6 bases). Germline CDR1 is MNHEY and CDR2 is SVGAGI. This CDR3 region has 14 residues. V gave up 4 bases and J gave up 7 bases, with 17 bases separating them. The CDR3 DNA follows: TGTGCCAGCAGTTGGGACTCATCCCTAGGGGAGCAGTACTTC. It codes for CASSWDSSLGEQYF.

The V and J genes are TRBV7-2 and TRBJ2-7; 9 nucleotides align to TRBD2. J gave up 4 bases and V 5 bases, and 9 bases lay outside the gene matches. The CDR3 length is 15 residues. Germline V gives CDR1 SGHTA, CDR2 FQGNSA. The CDR3 protein is CASSEWASGTYEQYF. Here the CDR3 DNA reads TGTGCCAGCAGCGAATGGGCTAGCGGGACTTACGAGCAGTACTTC.

The sample holds one count of this clone. The J gene is TRBJ2-5, the V gene TRBV5-1, with TRBD2 identical over 11 bases. With 1 base clipped from V and 2 bases from J, the junction kept 7 bases outside the gene matches. Germline lookup yields CDR1 SGHRS and CDR2 YFSETQ. CDR3 size: 17 residues. The CDR3 nucleotides are TGCGCCAGCAGCTTGACCCCGACTAGCGGGGTACAAGAGACCCAGTACTTC. This encodes CASSLTPTSGVQETQYF.

The gene calls are TRBV5-4 and TRBJ2-7; D not resolved. The CDR3 is 15 residues long. Germline CDR1 is SGHNT and CDR2 is YYREEE (reference sequence). The V end was cut by 1 base, the J end by 2 bases, with 13 bases between. In DNA form, the CDR3 reads TGTGCCAGCAGCTTGTTCAATTCCGCAGCCTACGAGCAGTACTTC. Its translation: CASSLFNSAAYEQYF.